This is a list of T cell receptor beta chains from one sample in a study of blood T cell repertoires in COVID-19. Clones were sequenced by immunoSEQ multiplex PCR, and TCRdb holds only the in-frame ones, with some missing. The repertoire holds around 190,000 clones, with 86% as singletons. The specimen sequenced was PBMCs or T cells enriched from blood (not recorded which). These receptors were taken from a middle-aged woman in a cohort exposed to, infected with or recovered from COVID-19 (not recorded which). CDR3s leave out the opening cysteine and the closing phenylalanine or tryptophan. The D gene is left open where the match is weak.

d_call j_call v_call cdr3_aa
TRBD2 TRBJ2-5 TRBV10-3 AISESTSGGQETQY
. TRBJ2-1 TRBV4-3 ASSASRFNEQF
TRBD2 TRBJ2-2 TRBV6-5 ASSLAGEAGELF
. TRBJ2-2 TRBV11-2 ASSLPSRDSSLTGELF
TRBD2 TRBJ2-7 TRBV27 ASSFRGVFLRGAISHEQY
TRBD1 TRBJ2-1 TRBV6-5 ASSYDRGTYNEQF
. TRBJ1-6 TRBV7-9 ASSLANSPLH
. TRBJ2-3 TRBV12-3/TRBV12-4 ASSPEADTQY
. TRBJ2-7 TRBV4-1 ASSQDETGFEQY
. TRBJ1-3 TRBV25-1 ASSDPSGTGGNTIY
. TRBJ1-1 TRBV10-1 ASSDDSMNTEAF
TRBD2 TRBJ2-1 TRBV12-3/TRBV12-4 ASSRSGNEQF
TRBD1 TRBJ1-1 TRBV4-1 ASSPRGTGSREDTEAF
TRBD1 TRBJ1-1 TRBV5-1 ASSEGTGGPPNTEAF
. TRBJ1-5 TRBV29-1 SVLGDESNQPQH
. TRBJ1-2 TRBV28 ASSLRTDGYT
TRBD1 TRBJ1-2 TRBV7-8 ASSAQGEWGYT
TRBD2 TRBJ2-4 TRBV3-1/TRBV3-2 ASSQLKRDKNIQY
TRBD1 TRBJ1-1 TRBV25-1 ASSENRGQAF
TRBD1 TRBJ1-5 TRBV27 ASTLWGQGLQPQH
. TRBJ1-1 TRBV4-2 ASSQVRENTEAF
TRBD1 TRBJ1-4 TRBV4-3 ASSQGRQGLEKLF
TRBD1 TRBJ2-5 TRBV14 ASSQARQGGLETQY
TRBD1 TRBJ1-4 TRBV27 ASSEQGLTNEKLF
. TRBJ1-1 TRBV28 ASSLFRDTEAF
. TRBJ1-1 TRBV5-6 ASSLHRGEAF
TRBD1 TRBJ2-7 TRBV16 ASSQSRQGANEQY
. TRBJ1-5 TRBV21-1 ASSMPGQGASNQPQH
. TRBJ1-1 TRBV29-1 SVEEHREKDTEAF
. TRBJ1-6 TRBV7-2 ASSYGGESPLH
TRBD1 TRBJ1-1 TRBV10-3 AITPTGGTEAF
. TRBJ1-2 TRBV18 ASSPPGFYGYT
TRBD1 TRBJ1-1 TRBV13 ASSLQGANTEAF
. TRBJ1-6 TRBV30 AWSGPGNHNSPLH
TRBD1 TRBJ2-4 TRBV28 ASGTGAPLAKNIQY
. TRBJ1-6 TRBV6-5 ASSYGQSSYNSPLH
TRBD2 TRBJ2-1 TRBV6-2/TRBV6-3 ASSYEGGGAYEQF
TRBD1 TRBJ1-1 TRBV19 ASSMNRGLNTEAF
TRBD1 TRBJ1-1 TRBV28 ASSLGQAMNTEAF
. TRBJ2-2 TRBV5-5 ASSSPGTTNTGELF
TRBD2 TRBJ2-1 TRBV10-2 ASSPFPASGSTYEQF
. TRBJ1-5 TRBV28 ASSPREPRQPQH
. TRBJ1-6 TRBV9 ASSPGSNSPLH
TRBD1 TRBJ2-7 TRBV7-9 ASSLGGTGARSEQY
. TRBJ2-7 TRBV11-2 ASTTAYEQY
. TRBJ2-7 TRBV7-9 ASSLGTRDEQY
. TRBJ1-3 TRBV3-1/TRBV3-2 ASSQDGGTGNTIY
. TRBJ2-3 TRBV4-1 ASSQVRGAADTQY
TRBD2 TRBJ2-4 TRBV30 AWTNIGGGREAKNIQY
TRBD1 TRBJ1-4 TRBV5-1 ASSLVTGGRSTNEKLF
TRBD1 TRBJ2-1 TRBV10-3 AIAGTGEDNEQF
TRBD1 TRBJ1-6 TRBV2 ASRLTGGDNSPLH
TRBD1 TRBJ1-2 TRBV11-3 ASSPTGNYGYT
TRBD1 TRBJ1-1 TRBV11-3 ASSSPGQGGEAF
. TRBJ1-2 TRBV5-5 ASSQTGYDGYT
. TRBJ1-1 TRBV11-2 ASSPSTATEAF
TRBD1 TRBJ2-7 TRBV28 ASSWAQLGTGSSYEQY
. TRBJ2-1 TRBV5-4 ASSFRGYNEQF
. TRBJ2-5 TRBV11-3 ASSNLDNQETQY
TRBD1 TRBJ2-1 TRBV19 ASSPISSRGQVYNEQF